This entry describes one TCR beta chain. Its antigen is currently unknown. The sample originates from a study of T cell responses to AZD1222 COVID-19 vaccine. The study's findings and limits: Variant regions that are unmutated are reportedly the target of nearly half of spike-specific TCRs. Just six people given AZD1222 tested seropositive at baseline. Donors were chiefly white British, with a greater number of females, and clonal diversity was perhaps underestimated.

Generated by immunoSEQ multiplex PCR, the TCRdb table keeps only in-frame clones and is missing some. The repertoire holds 70,000 or so clones, with around four fifths as singletons. The CDR3 has 20 amino acids. J is TRBJ1-1 and V is TRBV21-1; the DNA was not used to check the table's D call, TRBD1. TRBV21-1 is flagged as a pseudogene. The clonotype originates from an adult in good health. The sequencing here drew on peripheral blood, taken on day 0 of AZD1222 vaccination. CDR3 sequence reads: CASRGDVEVTSTGGRTEAFF. In DNA form, the CDR3 reads TGTGCCAGCAGAGGAGACGTCGAGGTAACCTCGACAGGGGGGAGAACTGAAGCTTTCTTT.